This T cell receptor (beta chain) was sequenced during a study of shared clonotypes between healthy human individuals. Study-level findings and limits: A reduction in generation probabilities was seen for non-shared clonotypes relative to those shared by all four donors.

Regarding this clone: Its antigen is not known.

Study donors comprised healthy, HIV-negative adults devoid of recent acute infection or vaccination. The V end was cut by 4 bases, the J end by 14 bases, with 7 bases between. The CDR3 totals 9 residues. TCRdb's copy holds only in-frame clones and misses some; the assay was immunoSEQ multiplex PCR. The table includes about 960,000 clones, about three quarters detected once. The receptor was derived from a man aged 18-30 years in good health. Sequencing was done on a sample of memory CD4+ T cells sorted from blood. Subset here: CD45RA-negative fraction. The chain carries TRBV5-3 and TRBJ2-1; D is ambiguous. TRBV5-3 is flagged as an ORF with uncertain function. Here the CDR3 DNA reads TGTGCCAGAAGCCCCGAAGAGTTCTTC. This codes for CARSPEEFF.